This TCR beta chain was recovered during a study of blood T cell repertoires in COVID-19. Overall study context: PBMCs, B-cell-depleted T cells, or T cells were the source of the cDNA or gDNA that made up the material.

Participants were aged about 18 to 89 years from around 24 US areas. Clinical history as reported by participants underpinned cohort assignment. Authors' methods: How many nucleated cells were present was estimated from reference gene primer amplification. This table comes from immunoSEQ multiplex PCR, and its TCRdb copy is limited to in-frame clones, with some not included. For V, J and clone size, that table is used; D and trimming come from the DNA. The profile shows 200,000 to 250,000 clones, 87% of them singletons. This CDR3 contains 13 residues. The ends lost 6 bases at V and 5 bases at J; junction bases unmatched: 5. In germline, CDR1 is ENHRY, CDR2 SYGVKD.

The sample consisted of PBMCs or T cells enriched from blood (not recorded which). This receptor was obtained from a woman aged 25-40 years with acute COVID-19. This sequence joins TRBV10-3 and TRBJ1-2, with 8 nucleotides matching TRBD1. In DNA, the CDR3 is TGTGCCATCAGCGCGGGACAGGCTTATGGCTACACCTTC. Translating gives CAISAGQAYGYTF.